This T cell receptor (beta chain) was identified in a study of blood T cell repertoires in COVID-19. Study as a whole: In each case, the material was cDNA or gDNA derived from T cells, B-cell-depleted T cells, or PBMCs.

The germline CDR1 and CDR2 sequences are SGHKS and YYEKEE (reference sequence). The V and J ends lost 5 bases and 2 bases, in that order; junction bases with no gene match: 6. The CDR3 runs 15 residues. This clone has only one observation. In the study's own analysis: Reference gene primer amplification in the assay estimated nucleated cell counts. Clones were read by immunoSEQ multiplex PCR, and TCRdb kept only the in-frame ones, dropping some. D and trimming were read from the DNA, whereas the V and J calls and clone size are those reported in that table. The table includes about 91,000 clones, around three quarters detected once.

This sequence was found in a man aged 70-80 years with acute or convalescent COVID-19. This sequence joins TRBV5-5 and TRBJ2-2; 7 nucleotides align to TRBD1. Specimen: peripheral blood. The DNA of the CDR3 is TGTGCCAGCAGATTTGGACAGGCAAACACCGGGGAGCTGTTTTTT. This encodes CASRFGQANTGELFF.